Below, 16 T cell receptor beta chains from the same sample are listed, as sequenced in a study of graft-versus-host responses after intestinal transplantation. The data were produced by immunoSEQ multiplex PCR, yet TCRdb's version contains in-frame clones alone and is incomplete. The table shows 96,000 or so clones, with 90% to 95% occurring only once. The antigens these receptors bind are not known. The specimen was unstimulated CD4+ T cells sorted from spleen or lymph node cells, collected before intestinal transplant. These receptors were obtained from a human donor who received an intestinal transplant.

V usage is TRBV6-1 and J usage is TRBJ1-6; the match to TRBD1 covers 7 bases. This CDR3 spans 14 amino acids. J lost 5 bases, V lost 7 bases, and 5 bases had no gene match. Germline loops: CDR1 MNHNS, CDR2 SASEGT. CDR3 loop: CASKLTGHNSPLHF. CDR3 in DNA: TGTGCCAGCAAGTTGACAGGGCATAATTCACCCCTCCACTTT.

This clone has a handful of counts. The V and J genes are TRBV6-1 and TRBJ2-7; possibly TRBD2 for D (6 bases). The CDR3 runs 15 residues. V was cut by 2 bases and J by 2 bases, with 13 bases left in between. Per germline, CDR1 MNHNS and CDR2 SASEGT. In nucleotides, the CDR3 is TGTGCCAGCAGTGAACAAAACGGACTAACCTACGAGCAGTACTTC. This codes for CASSEQNGLTYEQYF.

This chain uses TRBV7-8 with TRBJ1-1; D not certain. V shed 2 bases and J shed 9 bases, with 10 bases lying between them. CDR3 length equals 12 residues. The germline CDR1 and CDR2 sequences are SGHVS and FQNEAQ. For the CDR3, the DNA is TGTGCCAGCAGCTTACCGGGAACCCAAGCTTTCTTT. Its protein product is CASSLPGTQAFF.

The chain recombines TRBV28 with TRBJ2-7; 14 bases fit TRBD2. CDR3 length: 18 residues. CDR1 MDHEN and CDR2 SYDVKM come from the germline V gene. V lost 6 bases, J lost 7 bases, and 17 bases stayed unmatched. The DNA for the CDR3 is TGTGCCAGCAGGAAGGTGACTAGCGGGAGGGCCTCAACTCTGGAGCAGTACTTC. Protein sequence: CASRKVTSGRASTLEQYF.

The chain joins TRBV28 to TRBJ2-7; D perhaps matches TRBD2 (6 bases). The germline gives CDR1 MDHEN, CDR2 SYDVKM. The CDR3 is 16 residues long. V lost 1 base to trimming and J lost 2 bases, with 15 bases between them. The CDR3 protein is CASSLYLSSGAYEQYF. CDR3 sequence (DNA): TGTGCCAGCAGTTTATATCTGAGTAGCGGCGCCTACGAGCAGTACTTC.

This sequence joins TRBV18 and TRBJ1-2; a weak D match, TRBD1 (5 bases). The CDR3 sequence is 15 residues long. Trimming took off 0 bases at V and 3 bases at J, with 11 bases between the two ends. CDR1 and CDR2 (germline): KGHSH, LQKENI. The chain's CDR3 is CASSPPSGYDYGYTF. In nucleotides, the CDR3 is TGTGCCAGCTCACCACCGTCAGGGTATGACTATGGCTACACCTTC.

The chain is built from TRBV12-5 and TRBJ1-1; D is uncertain. Between the trimmed V and J ends, which lost 3 bases and 5 bases, there was a span of 4 bases. Germline assignment: CDR1 LGHNT and CDR2 FRNRAP. The CDR3 runs to 11 residues. The CDR3 sequence: CASGLATEAFF. The CDR3 region has the DNA TGTGCTAGTGGTTTAGCGACTGAAGCTTTCTTT.

The genes are TRBV9 and TRBJ1-5, with 8 bases lining up with TRBD1. This CDR3 has 15 residues. Germline lookup yields CDR1 SGDLS and CDR2 YYNGEE. Trimming cost V 3 bases and J 5 bases; bases outside gene matches: 7. CDR3 coding DNA: TGTGCCAGCAGCGCGACAGGGGTTATGGATCAGCCCCAGCATTTT. As protein: CASSATGVMDQPQHF.

This clone was seen just once. The J gene is TRBJ2-5, the V gene TRBV6-6, with D possibly matching TRBD2 (5 bases). The CDR3 is 16 amino acids. Trimming cost V 5 bases and J 0 bases, with 16 bases left between them. In germline, CDR1 is MNHNY, CDR2 SVGAGI (reference sequence). The CDR3 here is CASSPRRSAYQETQYF. In DNA form, the CDR3 reads TGTGCCAGCAGTCCCCGGAGGAGCGCGTACCAAGAGACCCAGTACTTC.

The rearrangement links TRBV9 to TRBJ2-3, with 14 positions matching TRBD2. Germline V gives CDR1 SGDLS, CDR2 YYNGEE. V shed 3 bases, J shed 10 bases, and the junction held 13 bases outside the gene matches. The CDR3 sequence is 17 residues long. CDR3 sequence (DNA): TGTGCCAGCAGCGGTGGAGGACTAGCGGGAGGTAGGGGGGCGCAGTATTTT. It encodes CASSGGGLAGGRGAQYF.

The rearrangement uses TRBV5-4 and TRBJ2-3; unclear D gene. The V gene lost 6 bases and the J gene lost 0 bases, with 11 bases spanning the gap. Germline V gene lookup returns CDR1 SGHNT and CDR2 YYREEE (reference sequence). This CDR3 spans 14 amino acids. CDR3 in DNA: TGTGCCAGCAAAAACCCCACTAGCACAGATACGCAGTATTTT. The encoded protein is CASKNPTSTDTQYF.

The gene calls are TRBV10-2 and TRBJ2-1; D is perhaps TRBD1 (5 bases). The V end lost 4 bases, the J end lost 0 bases, and 7 bases lay between the germline ends. Germline V lookup: CDR1 WSHSY, CDR2 SAAADI. CDR3 length equals 14 residues. CDR3 nucleotides: TGCGCCAGCAGTGTAAGGGGCTCCTACAATGAGCAGTTCTTC. Its protein is CASSVRGSYNEQFF.

With regard to this clone: Other DNA sequences of this sample code for an identical CDR3. This rearrangement joins TRBV29-1 to TRBJ2-7, with a weak D call TRBD1 (6 bases). Per germline, CDR1 SQVTM and CDR2 ANQGSEA. V lost 1 base and J lost 0, with 16 bases in between. This CDR3 is built from 16 residues. Written as DNA, the CDR3 is TGCAGCGTTGAAGTTCCCCAACAGGGAAGCTCCTACGAGCAGTACTTC. Translated: CSVEVPQQGSSYEQYF.

The genes are TRBV6-1 and TRBJ1-2, with 8 bases matching TRBD1. V was pared by 4 bases and J by 4 bases, with 5 bases of the junction left unmatched. The CDR3 is 14 amino acids. The V gene's germline CDR1 is MNHNS and CDR2 SASEGT. The CDR3 DNA follows: TGTGCCAGCAGTGGACAGGGGTACGGCTATGGCTACACCTTC. It yields the protein CASSGQGYGYGYTF.

This chain connects TRBV30 to TRBJ1-2; D is unresolved. Trimming pared 2 bases from V and 8 bases from J, leaving 21 bases between. The CDR3 loop spans 15 amino acids. The germline V gene has CDR1 GTSNPN and CDR2 SVGIG (reference sequence). CDR3 in amino acids: CAWSWTMASPQGYTF. In DNA, the CDR3 is TGTGCCTGGAGTTGGACTATGGCATCACCCCAAGGCTACACCTTC.

The chain links TRBV19 to TRBJ2-7, with 10 bases identical to TRBD2. This CDR3 comprises 15 residues. Germline CDR1 LNHDA, CDR2 SQIVND (reference sequence). With 3 bases clipped from V and 4 bases from J, the junction kept 6 bases outside the gene matches. For the CDR3, the DNA is TGTGCCAGTAGTATTGCGGTAGCGGGGGGTTACGAGCAGTACTTC. Encoded protein: CASSIAVAGGYEQYF.